This TCR beta chain was documented in a study of T-cell reconstitution after alpha-beta-depleted transplantation in children. The study, taken as a whole, reports: Diversity of TCRbeta at day 60 was high in some patients, arising from surviving recipient T cells and thymic progenitors. At one year after transplant, newly produced T cells mostly accounted for T-cell counts and diversity.

Library preparation (for TCRbeta) was performed with unique molecular identifiers. TCRdb analysed the PCR reads with MiXCR anew, one entry per CDR3 protein. Among around 960,000 distinct CDR3 sequences, about 26% were seen once, and the ten largest hold roughly 28%. V gave up 6 bases and J gave up 4 bases, with 9 bases separating them. This CDR3 is 11 amino acids long. Germline assignment: CDR1 DFQATT and CDR2 SNEGSKA (reference sequence). On this clonotype: The antigen remains unidentified.

Sample: PBMCs, mostly from graft donor cells, taken 360 days after TCRalphabeta/CD19-depleted stem cell transplant. The source of this sequence is a boy under two years old who had a stem cell transplant for SCID, so the T cells may come from the graft donor. The rearrangement uses TRBV20-1 and TRBJ1-1; D not resolved. In nucleotides, the CDR3 is TGCAGTGCCTCGGCCGGCACTGAAGCTTTCTTT. It translates to CSASAGTEAFF.